The present TCR beta chain was sequenced within a study of OX40 agonist ivuxolimab in advanced cancers. Across the study: Prior anti-PD-1, anti-PD-L1 or anti-CTLA-4 therapy did not bar entry, and around 39% had some. Study results and caveats: In the 0.1 to 3.0 mg/kg range, CD4+ and CD8+ blood T cells had expanded clonally by week 6.

Turning to this clone: What it binds is unknown.

The CDR3 consists of 14 residues. With 7 bases removed from V and 3 bases from J, the gap between germline ends came to 13 bases. Germline assignment: CDR1 SNHLY and CDR2 FYNNEI. People who had autoimmune disease history or systemic immunosuppression were excluded. Measured with immunoSEQ multiplex PCR; TCRdb has only the in-frame clones, and not every one. The sample has about 50,000 clones; over 70% are singletons. This sequence joins TRBV2 and TRBJ1-5; perhaps TRBD1 as D (5 bases). Here the sequenced sample was CD4+ or CD8+ T cells sorted from blood, taken in a trial of the OX40 agonist ivuxolimab. The receptor was isolated from an adult with an advanced solid tumor such as melanoma, head and neck, liver or kidney cancer. CDR3 bases: TGTGCCAGCACCCAGGGTATGTCCAATCAGCCCCAGCATTTT. It encodes CASTQGMSNQPQHF.